Below, one T cell receptor beta chain is given with its context. Its antigen is still unknown. The data belong to a study of cytotoxic CD8 clonotypes in ibrutinib-treated CLL. Study-level information: Across the patients, approximately 12 were relapsed/refractory, some 14 treatment-naive and fewer than 18 IGHV unmutated. The authors obtained response samples at a median of about 11 months of treatment, range 6 to 36.

Study-wide results and caveats: Baseline levels were approached again at progression, after clonality had risen at ibrutinib response.

The data were produced by immunoSEQ multiplex PCR, yet TCRdb's version contains in-frame clones alone and is incomplete. The data show around 300,000 clones, more than 65% seen once. CDR1 and CDR2 from the germline V gene are GTSNPN and SVGIG (reference sequence). The CDR3 length is 13 residues. The V end was cut by 3 bases, the J end by 6 bases, with 15 bases between. The J gene is TRBJ2-7, the V gene TRBV30, with D perhaps matching TRBD2 (6 bases). The sequence came from a human donor with chronic lymphocytic leukemia. Sequencing was performed on PBMCs, taken before ibrutinib treatment. CDR3 bases: TGTGCCTGGAGGAGAGGAGGGCGCGGCGAGCAGTACTTC. It codes for CAWRRGGRGEQYF.